The clone carrying this T cell receptor (beta chain) is medium-sized within its sample. What it recognizes is unknown. Source study methods: The study's classifier, a distant-metastasis tool for papillary thyroid cancer, was built using CDR3 differences across clinicopathological groups. Via MiXCR, TCRdb re-called the PCR reads. These V and J calls originate from TCRdb's pipeline instead of the authors' own analysis. Among about 21,000 clones, 15% to 20% were seen once, and the ten largest hold about 21%. Trimming removed 5 bases from V and 2 bases from J; junction bases left unmatched: 8. CDR3 length: 16 amino acids. The entire patient cohort was treatment-naive prior to thyroid surgery. The data derive from a study of metastatic and nonmetastatic thyroid tumors. Turning to the study itself: Peripheral blood and tumor or nodule samples from malignant and benign thyroid patients were compared.

Points from the study as a whole: Reports indicated that malignant thyroid tumors showed significantly higher TCR beta diversity than benign nodules did, in blood and tumor.

This receptor was obtained from a male donor with papillary thyroid cancer or a benign thyroid nodule (not recorded which). Some clones in this sample may be carry-over from other donors' samples. Sequenced sample: blood. The rearrangement uses TRBV12-3 or TRBV12-4 and TRBJ1-3, with TRBD1 matching 8 bases. The CDR3 protein is CASSPQGARAGNTIYF. CDR3 nucleotide sequence: TGTGCCAGCAGTCCCCAGGGGGCGAGAGCTGGAAACACCATATATTTT.